The entry that follows covers one TCR beta chain sequence. Its antigen is currently unknown. This sample includes further DNA sequences coding for the same CDR3. This sample is drawn from a study of shared clonotypes between healthy human individuals. At the level of the study: The donor pool was made up of a couple of women and a few men aged 18 to 49.

All donors were healthy HIV-negative adults lacking recent acute infections or vaccinations. Per sorted-subset replicate PCR, input was 150 to 250 ng DNA, representing tens of thousands of T cell genomes. Assay used: immunoSEQ multiplex PCR; TCRdb lists only in-frame clones, some missing. This table has around 1 million clones, approximately 80% appearing once. V lost 3 bases, J lost 1 base, and 9 bases lay in between. Germline loops: CDR1 SGDLS, CDR2 YYNGEE. The CDR3 runs 14 residues. Study conclusions and caveats: With few donors, the genetic and exposure-history diversity represented was limited.

This sequence originates from a man between 18 and 35 years old in good health. The chain uses TRBV9 and TRBJ2-3, with TRBD2 as a possible D gene (5 bases). What was sequenced was memory CD4+ T cells sorted from blood. As for subset: CD45RA-negative fraction. This CDR3 reads CASSAEGGTDTQYF. The DNA of the CDR3 is TGTGCCAGCAGCGCCGAGGGCGGCACAGATACGCAGTATTTT.